The T cell receptor (beta chain) under discussion was sequenced for a study of blood T cell repertoires in COVID-19. Study background: Material from acute and convalescent COVID-19 was sourced from the United States, Italy and Spain.

Profiled with immunoSEQ multiplex PCR; TCRdb holds only in-frame clones, not every one. The data hold over 200,000 clones, with about nine tenths observed a single time. The CDR3 contains 15 residues. Germline assignment: CDR1 KGHDR and CDR2 SFDVKD. Trimming took 0 bases from V and 6 from J, leaving 10 bases between them. The rearrangement joins TRBV24-1 to TRBJ1-4; D call uncertain. The specimen sequenced was PBMCs or T cells enriched from blood (not recorded which). This receptor was identified in a human donor in a cohort exposed to, infected with or recovered from COVID-19 (not recorded which). The donor label of this sample is uncertain. CDR3 loop: CATSDLGSGDEKLFF. The CDR3 DNA reads as TGTGCCACCAGTGATTTGGGGAGTGGGGATGAAAAACTGTTTTTT.